The 10 T cell receptor beta chains given below trace back to one sample, sequenced in a study of blood T cell repertoires in COVID-19. Assay: immunoSEQ multiplex PCR; the TCRdb copy retains only in-frame clones and omits some. In the table there are tens of thousands of clones, about three quarters of which are singletons. The sequenced sample consisted of peripheral blood. The receptors originated from a woman aged 70-85 years with acute or convalescent COVID-19.

V is TRBV30 and J is TRBJ2-1, with a possible D match to TRBD2 (5 bases). CDR1 GTSNPN and CDR2 SVGIG come from the germline V gene (reference sequence). Trimming removed 0 bases at V and 9 bases at J, with 12 bases between. The CDR3 is 13 amino acids. Here the CDR3 reads CAWSVGNLGEQFF. The CDR3, as DNA: TGTGCCTGGAGTGTCGGGAATTTGGGTGAGCAGTTCTTC.

CDR3 in DNA: TGTGCCAGCAGCTTGGTTCCGGGGGTAGGCACAGATACGCAGTATTTT. It encodes CASSLVPGVGTDTQYF. The genes are TRBV5-4 and TRBJ2-3; TRBD2 is a possible D gene (6 bases). The germline V and J ends were trimmed by 0 bases and 1 base, with 12 bases remaining between them. Per the germline V gene, CDR1 is SGHNT and CDR2 is YYREEE (reference sequence). CDR3 length: 16 residues.

The rearrangement links TRBV7-2 to TRBJ1-1; 8 positions agree with TRBD1. Germline V lookup: CDR1 SGHTA, CDR2 FQGNSA. The V gene end was trimmed by 3 bases and the J gene end by 4 bases; junction bases not matched to a gene: 4. This CDR3 has 14 amino acids. The CDR3 sequence is CASSFSTGGTEAFF. The CDR3 DNA is TGTGCCAGCAGCTTTTCCACAGGGGGCACTGAAGCTTTCTTT.

V is TRBV12-5 and J is TRBJ2-2; D remains unclear. Per germline, CDR1 LGHNT and CDR2 FRNRAP. The length of the CDR3 is 13 residues. Trimming shortened V by 1 base and J by 4 bases, and 4 bases separated the two germline ends. The CDR3 here is CASGLAITGELFF. CDR3 nucleotides: TGTGCTAGTGGTTTGGCTATCACCGGGGAGCTGTTTTTT. Full variable domain (outside the CDR3, taken from reference TRBV12-5 and TRBJ2-2): DARVTQTPRHKVTEMGQEVTMRCQPILGHNTVFWYRQTMMQGLELLAYFRNRAPLDDSGMPKDRFSAEMPDATLATLKIQPSEPRDSAVYFCASGLAITGELFFGEGSRLTVL.

This clone has more than one count but fewer than ten. The chain recombines TRBV30 with TRBJ2-1; TRBD1 is a possible D gene (6 bases). Between the trimmed V and J ends, which lost 0 bases and 3 bases, there was a span of 12 bases. The CDR3 contains 15 residues. Germline V lookup: CDR1 GTSNPN, CDR2 SVGIG (reference sequence). CDR3 bases: TGTGCCTGGAGTGTTGGGGGCTCAAGCTACAATGAGCAGTTCTTC. Its translation is CAWSVGGSSYNEQFF.

J is TRBJ2-3 and V is TRBV10-1, with 7 bases matching TRBD1. The CDR3 is 14 residues long. Germline V gene sequence: CDR1 WNHNN, CDR2 SYGVQD (reference sequence). Losses at the gene ends were 5 bases for V and 3 bases for J; bases not matched to a gene: 5. The CDR3 coding sequence is TGCGCCAGCAGTTCTTCCAGGGGGACAGATACGCAGTATTTT. As protein: CASSSSRGTDTQYF.

CDR3 region: CSVEDTHRGQSGNFEQFF. As DNA, the CDR3 is TGCAGCGTTGAAGATACTCATCGTGGGCAATCAGGCAATTTTGAGCAGTTCTTC. The chain employs TRBV29-1 and TRBJ2-1; unclear D gene. Germline CDR1 SQVTM, CDR2 ANQGSEA. The V and J ends lost 0 bases and 9 bases respectively, with 27 bases between them. This CDR3 has 18 residues.

The V gene is TRBV9, the J gene TRBJ1-4; no definite D call. V dropped 7 bases and J dropped 2 bases, with 24 bases sitting between them. This CDR3 contains 18 residues. The V gene's germline CDR1 is SGDLS and CDR2 YYNGEE. CDR3 sequence (DNA): TGTGCCAGCGCTCCTGTCGGGTTCGAGTGGTCTACTAATGAAAAACTGTTTTTT. Translated, it gives CASAPVGFEWSTNEKLFF.

This clone was observed once. The chain couples TRBV28 to TRBJ1-1; possibly TRBD1 for D (5 bases). This CDR3 region has 13 residues. Per the germline V gene, CDR1 is MDHEN and CDR2 is SYDVKM. The V end was cut by 6 bases, the J end by 4 bases, with 12 bases between. DNA of the CDR3: TGTGCCAGCAGCCTAGGGGTGCCCACTGAAGCTTTCTTT. Translation: CASSLGVPTEAFF.

The chain uses TRBV7-8 and TRBJ2-7, with D possibly TRBD2 on 6 matching bases. Trimming removed 7 bases from V and 7 bases from J, with 20 bases in between. The CDR3 is 14 residues long. CDR1 and CDR2 from the germline V gene are SGHVS and FQNEAQ. CDR3 coding DNA: TGTGCCAGCAAAGGAGGGACCCAAGGTTGGGAGCAGTACTTC. Translating it yields CASKGGTQGWEQYF.